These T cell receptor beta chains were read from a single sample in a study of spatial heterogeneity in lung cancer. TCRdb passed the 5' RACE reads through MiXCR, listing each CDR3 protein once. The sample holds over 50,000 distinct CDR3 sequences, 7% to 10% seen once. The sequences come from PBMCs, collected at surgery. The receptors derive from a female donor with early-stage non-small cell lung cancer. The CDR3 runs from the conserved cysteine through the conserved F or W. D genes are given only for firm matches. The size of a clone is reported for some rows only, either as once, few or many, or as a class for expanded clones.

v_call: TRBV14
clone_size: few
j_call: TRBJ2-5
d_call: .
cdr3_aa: CASSQEWQGPQETQYF
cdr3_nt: TGTGCCAGCAGCCAAGAGTGGCAGGGTCCCCAAGAGACCCAGTACTTC

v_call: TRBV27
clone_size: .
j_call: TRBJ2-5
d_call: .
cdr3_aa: CASSFGASTETQYF
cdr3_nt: TGTGCCAGCAGTTTTGGGGCCAGCACGGAGACCCAGTACTTC

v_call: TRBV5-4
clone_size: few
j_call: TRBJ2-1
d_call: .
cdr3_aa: CASSLKTGSSYNEQFF
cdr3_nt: TGTGCCAGCAGCTTGAAGACAGGAAGCTCCTACAATGAGCAGTTCTTC

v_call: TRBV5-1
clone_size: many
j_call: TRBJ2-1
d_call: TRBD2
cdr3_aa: CASSPLAGGDNEQFF
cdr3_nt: TGCGCCAGCAGCCCTCTAGCGGGAGGGGACAATGAGCAGTTCTTC

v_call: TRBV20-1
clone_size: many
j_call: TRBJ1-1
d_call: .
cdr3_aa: CSAPGSGSVNTEAFF
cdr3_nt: TGCAGTGCCCCAGGTAGTGGGAGCGTGAACACTGAAGCTTTCTTT

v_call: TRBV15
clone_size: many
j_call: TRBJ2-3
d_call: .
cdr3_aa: CATSRDRGTQYF
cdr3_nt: TGTGCCACCAGCAGAGATCGAGGTACGCAGTATTTT

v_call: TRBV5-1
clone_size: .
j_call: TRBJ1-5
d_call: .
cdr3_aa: CASSLGGASNQPQHF
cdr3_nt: TGCGCCAGCAGCTTGGGGGGGGCTAGCAATCAGCCCCAGCATTTT

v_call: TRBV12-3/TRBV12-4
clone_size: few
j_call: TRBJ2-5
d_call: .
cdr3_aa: CASSLWGDQETQYF
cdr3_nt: TGTGCCAGCAGTTTGTGGGGGGACCAAGAGACCCAGTACTTC

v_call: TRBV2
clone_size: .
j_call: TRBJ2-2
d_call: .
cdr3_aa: CASAQTANTGELFF
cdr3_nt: TGTGCCAGCGCCCAGACAGCGAACACCGGGGAGCTGTTTTTT

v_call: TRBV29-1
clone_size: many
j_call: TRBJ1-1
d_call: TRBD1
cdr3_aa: CSVGRGPQEAFF
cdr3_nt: TGCAGCGTTGGGAGGGGGCCCCAGGAAGCTTTCTTT

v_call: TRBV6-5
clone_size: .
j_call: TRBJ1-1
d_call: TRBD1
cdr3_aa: CASSLSGTVNTEAFF
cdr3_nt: TGTGCCAGCAGTCTCTCCGGGACAGTGAACACTGAAGCTTTCTTT

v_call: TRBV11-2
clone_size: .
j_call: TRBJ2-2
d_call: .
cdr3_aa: CASSPPKQGPNTGELFF
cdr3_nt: TGTGCCAGCAGCCCCCCAAAACAGGGTCCGAACACCGGGGAGCTGTTTTTT

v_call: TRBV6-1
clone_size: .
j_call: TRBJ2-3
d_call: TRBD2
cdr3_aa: CAGGRSGSNPDTQYF
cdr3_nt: TGTGCCGGAGGCCGAAGCGGGAGTAACCCAGATACGCAGTATTTT

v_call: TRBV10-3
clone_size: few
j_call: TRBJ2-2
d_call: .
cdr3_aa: CAIAGLSGTGELFF
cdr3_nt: TGTGCCATAGCGGGCCTCTCTGGGACCGGGGAGCTGTTTTTT

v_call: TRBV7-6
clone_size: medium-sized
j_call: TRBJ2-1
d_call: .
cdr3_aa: CASSPAADSYNEQFF
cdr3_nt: TGTGCCAGCAGCCCAGCGGCGGATTCCTACAATGAGCAGTTCTTC

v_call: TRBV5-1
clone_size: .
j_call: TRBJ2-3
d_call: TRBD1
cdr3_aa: CASSAPGQGEHTQYF
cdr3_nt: TGCGCCAGCAGCGCTCCGGGACAGGGGGAACATACGCAGTATTTT

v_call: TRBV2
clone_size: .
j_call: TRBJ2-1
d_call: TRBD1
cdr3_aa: CASRPDRVRGEQFF
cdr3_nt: TGTGCCAGCAGACCGGACAGGGTACGTGGTGAGCAGTTCTTC

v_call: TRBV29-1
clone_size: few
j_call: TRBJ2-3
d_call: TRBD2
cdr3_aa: CSVGASGADTQYF
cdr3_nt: TGCAGCGTTGGGGCTAGCGGGGCGGATACGCAGTATTTT

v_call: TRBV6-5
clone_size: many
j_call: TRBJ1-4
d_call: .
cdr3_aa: CASSPSREKLFF
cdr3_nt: TGTGCCAGCAGTCCCTCGAGGGAAAAACTGTTTTTT

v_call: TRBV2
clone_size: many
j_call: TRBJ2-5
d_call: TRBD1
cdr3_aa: CASRRTGQETQYF
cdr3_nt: TGTGCCAGCAGGAGGACAGGGCAAGAGACCCAGTACTTC

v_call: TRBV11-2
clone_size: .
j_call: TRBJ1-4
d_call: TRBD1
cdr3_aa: CASSPLGQGTNEKLFF
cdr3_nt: TGTGCCAGCAGCCCATTGGGACAGGGAACTAATGAAAAACTGTTTTTT

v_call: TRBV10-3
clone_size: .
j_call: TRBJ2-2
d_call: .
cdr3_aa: CAISESGVVNTGELFF
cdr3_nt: TGTGCCATCAGTGAGTCGGGGGTAGTGAACACCGGGGAGCTGTTTTTT

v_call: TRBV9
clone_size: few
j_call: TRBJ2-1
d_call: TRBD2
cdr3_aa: CASSAGGGSYNEQFF
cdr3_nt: TGTGCCAGCAGCGCCGGAGGCGGGAGTTACAATGAGCAGTTCTTC

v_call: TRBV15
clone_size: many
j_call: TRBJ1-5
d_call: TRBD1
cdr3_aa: CATSSRIATGAYSNQPQHF
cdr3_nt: TGTGCCACCAGCAGCCGGATAGCGACAGGGGCTTATAGCAATCAGCCCCAGCATTTT

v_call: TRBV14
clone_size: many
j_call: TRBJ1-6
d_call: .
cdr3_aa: CASSQAFSYNSPLHF
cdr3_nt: TGTGCCAGCAGCCAGGCTTTCTCCTATAATTCACCCCTCCACTTT

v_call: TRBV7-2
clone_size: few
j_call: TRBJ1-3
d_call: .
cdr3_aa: CASSLVLDSGNTIYF
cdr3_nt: TGTGCCAGCAGCTTAGTTCTCGACTCTGGAAACACCATATATTTT

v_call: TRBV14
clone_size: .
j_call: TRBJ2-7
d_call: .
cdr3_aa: CASSLGHEGAFYEQYF
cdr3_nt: TGTGCCAGCAGCCTGGGACATGAAGGCGCGTTCTACGAGCAGTACTTC

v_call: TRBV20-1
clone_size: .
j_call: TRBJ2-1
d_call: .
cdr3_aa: CSAGSYNEQFF
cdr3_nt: TGCAGTGCAGGATCCTACAATGAGCAGTTCTTC

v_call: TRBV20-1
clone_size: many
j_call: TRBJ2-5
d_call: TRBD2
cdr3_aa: CSGGLAVFETQYF
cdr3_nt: TGCAGTGGTGGACTAGCGGTGTTTGAGACCCAGTACTTC

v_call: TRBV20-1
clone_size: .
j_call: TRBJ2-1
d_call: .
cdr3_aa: CSARTRGSSYNEQFF
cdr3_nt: TGCAGTGCTAGAACCCGGGGGAGCTCCTACAATGAGCAGTTCTTC

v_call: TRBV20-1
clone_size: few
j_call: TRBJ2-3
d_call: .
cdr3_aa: CSARETSTDTQYF
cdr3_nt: TGCAGTGCTAGAGAGACTAGCACAGATACGCAGTATTTT